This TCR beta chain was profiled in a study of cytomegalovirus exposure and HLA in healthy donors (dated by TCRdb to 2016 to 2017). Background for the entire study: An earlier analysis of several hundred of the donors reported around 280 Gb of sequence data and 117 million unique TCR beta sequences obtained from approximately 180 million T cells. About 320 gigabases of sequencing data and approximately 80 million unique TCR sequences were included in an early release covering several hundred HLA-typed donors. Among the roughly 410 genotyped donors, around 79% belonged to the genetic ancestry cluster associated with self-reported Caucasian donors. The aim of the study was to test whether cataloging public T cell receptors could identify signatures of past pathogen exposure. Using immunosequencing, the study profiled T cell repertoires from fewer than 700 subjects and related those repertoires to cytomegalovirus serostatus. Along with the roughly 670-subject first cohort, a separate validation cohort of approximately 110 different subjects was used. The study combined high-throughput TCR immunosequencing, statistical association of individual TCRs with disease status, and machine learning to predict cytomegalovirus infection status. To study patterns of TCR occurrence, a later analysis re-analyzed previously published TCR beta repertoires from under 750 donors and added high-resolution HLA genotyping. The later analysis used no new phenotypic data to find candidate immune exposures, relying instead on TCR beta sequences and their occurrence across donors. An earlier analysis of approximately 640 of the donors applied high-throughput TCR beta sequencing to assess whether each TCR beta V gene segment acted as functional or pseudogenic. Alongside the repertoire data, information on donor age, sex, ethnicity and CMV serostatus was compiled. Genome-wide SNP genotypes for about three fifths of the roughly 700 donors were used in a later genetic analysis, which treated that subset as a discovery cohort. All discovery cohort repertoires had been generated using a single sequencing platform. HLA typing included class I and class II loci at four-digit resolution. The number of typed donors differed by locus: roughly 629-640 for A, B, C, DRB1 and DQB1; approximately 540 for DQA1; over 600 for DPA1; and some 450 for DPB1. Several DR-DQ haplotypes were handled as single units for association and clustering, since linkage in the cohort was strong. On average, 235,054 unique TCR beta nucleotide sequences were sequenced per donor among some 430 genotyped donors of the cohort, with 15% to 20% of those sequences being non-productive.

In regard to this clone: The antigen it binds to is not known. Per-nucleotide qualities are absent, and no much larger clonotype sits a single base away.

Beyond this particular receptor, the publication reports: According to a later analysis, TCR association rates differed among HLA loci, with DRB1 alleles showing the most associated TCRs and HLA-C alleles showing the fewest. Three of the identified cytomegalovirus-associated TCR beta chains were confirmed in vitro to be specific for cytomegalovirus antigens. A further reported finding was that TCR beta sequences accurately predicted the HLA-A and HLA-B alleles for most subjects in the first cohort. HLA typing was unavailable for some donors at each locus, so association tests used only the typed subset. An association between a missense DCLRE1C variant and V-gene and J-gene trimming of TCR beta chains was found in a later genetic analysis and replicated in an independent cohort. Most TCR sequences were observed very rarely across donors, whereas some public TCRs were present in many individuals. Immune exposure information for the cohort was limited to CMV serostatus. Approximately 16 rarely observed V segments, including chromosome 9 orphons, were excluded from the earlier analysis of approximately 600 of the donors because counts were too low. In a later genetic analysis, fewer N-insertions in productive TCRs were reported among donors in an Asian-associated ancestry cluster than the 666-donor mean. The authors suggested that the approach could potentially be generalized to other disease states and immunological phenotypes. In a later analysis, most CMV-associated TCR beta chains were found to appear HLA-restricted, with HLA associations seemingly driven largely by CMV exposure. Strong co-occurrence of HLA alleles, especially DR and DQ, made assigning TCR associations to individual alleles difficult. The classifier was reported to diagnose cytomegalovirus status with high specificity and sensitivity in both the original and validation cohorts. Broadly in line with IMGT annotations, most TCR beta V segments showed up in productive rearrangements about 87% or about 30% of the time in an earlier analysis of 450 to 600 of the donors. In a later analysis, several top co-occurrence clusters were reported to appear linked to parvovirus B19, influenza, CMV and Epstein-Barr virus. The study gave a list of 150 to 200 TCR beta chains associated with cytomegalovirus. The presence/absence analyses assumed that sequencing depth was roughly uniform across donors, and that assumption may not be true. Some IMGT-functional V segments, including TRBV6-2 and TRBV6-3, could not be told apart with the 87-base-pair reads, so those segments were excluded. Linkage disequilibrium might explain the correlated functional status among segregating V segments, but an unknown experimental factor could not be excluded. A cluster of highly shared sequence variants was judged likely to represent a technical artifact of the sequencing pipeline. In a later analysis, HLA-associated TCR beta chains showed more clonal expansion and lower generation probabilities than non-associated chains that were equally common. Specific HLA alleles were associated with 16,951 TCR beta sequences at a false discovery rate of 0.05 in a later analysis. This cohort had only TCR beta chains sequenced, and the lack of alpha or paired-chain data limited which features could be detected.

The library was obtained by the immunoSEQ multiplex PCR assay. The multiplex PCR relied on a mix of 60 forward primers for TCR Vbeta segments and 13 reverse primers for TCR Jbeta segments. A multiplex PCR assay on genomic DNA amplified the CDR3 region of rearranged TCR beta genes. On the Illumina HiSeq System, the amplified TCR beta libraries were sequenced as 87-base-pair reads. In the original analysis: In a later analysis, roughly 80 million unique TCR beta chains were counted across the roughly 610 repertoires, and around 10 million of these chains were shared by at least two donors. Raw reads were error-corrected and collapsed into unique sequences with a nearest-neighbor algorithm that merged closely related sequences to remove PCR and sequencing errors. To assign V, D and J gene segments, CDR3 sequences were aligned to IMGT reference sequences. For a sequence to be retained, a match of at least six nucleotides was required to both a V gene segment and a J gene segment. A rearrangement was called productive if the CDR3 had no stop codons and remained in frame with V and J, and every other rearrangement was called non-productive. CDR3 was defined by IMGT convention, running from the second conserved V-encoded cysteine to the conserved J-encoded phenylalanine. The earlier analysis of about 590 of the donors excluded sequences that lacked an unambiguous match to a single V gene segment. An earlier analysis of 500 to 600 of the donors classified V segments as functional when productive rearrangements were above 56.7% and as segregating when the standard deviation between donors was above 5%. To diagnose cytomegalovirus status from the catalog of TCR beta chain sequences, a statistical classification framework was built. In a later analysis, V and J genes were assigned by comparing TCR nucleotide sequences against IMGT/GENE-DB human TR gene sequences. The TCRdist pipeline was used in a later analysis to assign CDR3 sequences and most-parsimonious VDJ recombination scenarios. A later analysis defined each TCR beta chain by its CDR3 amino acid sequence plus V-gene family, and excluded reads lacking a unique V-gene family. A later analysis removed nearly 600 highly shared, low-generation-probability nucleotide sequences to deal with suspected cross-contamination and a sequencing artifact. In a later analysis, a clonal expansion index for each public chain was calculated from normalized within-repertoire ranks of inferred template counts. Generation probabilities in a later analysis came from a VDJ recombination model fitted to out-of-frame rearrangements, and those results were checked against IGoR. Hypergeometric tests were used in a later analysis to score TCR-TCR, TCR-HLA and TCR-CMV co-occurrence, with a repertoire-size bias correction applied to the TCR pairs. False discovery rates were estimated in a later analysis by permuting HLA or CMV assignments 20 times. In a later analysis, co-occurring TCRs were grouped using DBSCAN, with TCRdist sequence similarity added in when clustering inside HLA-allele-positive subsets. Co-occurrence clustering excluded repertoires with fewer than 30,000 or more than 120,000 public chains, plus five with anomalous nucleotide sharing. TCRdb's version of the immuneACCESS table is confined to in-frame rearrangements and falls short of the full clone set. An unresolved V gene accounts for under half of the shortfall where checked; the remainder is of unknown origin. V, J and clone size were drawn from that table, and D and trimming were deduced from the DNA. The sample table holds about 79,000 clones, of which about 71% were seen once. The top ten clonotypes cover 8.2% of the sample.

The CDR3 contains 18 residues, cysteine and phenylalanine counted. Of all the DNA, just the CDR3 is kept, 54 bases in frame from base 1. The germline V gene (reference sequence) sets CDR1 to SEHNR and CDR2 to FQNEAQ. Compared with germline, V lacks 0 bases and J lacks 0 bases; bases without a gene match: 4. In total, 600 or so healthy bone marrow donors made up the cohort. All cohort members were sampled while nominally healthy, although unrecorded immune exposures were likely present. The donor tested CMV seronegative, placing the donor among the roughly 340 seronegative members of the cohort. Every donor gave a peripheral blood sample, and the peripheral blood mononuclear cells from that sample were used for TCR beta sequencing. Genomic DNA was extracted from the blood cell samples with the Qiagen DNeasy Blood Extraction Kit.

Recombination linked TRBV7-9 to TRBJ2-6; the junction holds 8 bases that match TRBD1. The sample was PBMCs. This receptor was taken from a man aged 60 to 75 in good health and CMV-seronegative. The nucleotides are TGTGCCAGCAGCTTAGCGGGACAGGCCGACTCTGGGGCCAACGTCCTGACTTTC. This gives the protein CASSLAGQADSGANVLTF.